The source of this T cell receptor beta chain is a study of identical twins. The CDR3 is made up of 13 amino acids. Trimming cost V 1 base and J 7 bases, with 11 bases left between them. Germline assignment: CDR1 SEHNR and CDR2 FQNEAQ (reference sequence). A universal primer site was added by template switching, and unique molecular identifiers were carried by the cDNA. In TCRdb, the 5' RACE reads were re-called with MiXCR into one record per CDR3 protein. This table holds 690,000 or so distinct CDR3 sequences, 8.6% found once. These same records also appear under a second study, on yellow fever vaccine responses in identical twins.

The chain links TRBV7-9 to TRBJ2-7, with unresolved D. The sequence was obtained from a woman younger than 30 in good health. The sample comprised PBMCs. CDR3 nucleotide sequence: TGTGCCAGCAGCTTAGGCCTGACGGGTGAGCAGTACTTC. It codes for CASSLGLTGEQYF.